Below, 26 T cell receptor beta chains from the same sample are listed, as sequenced in a study of early T cells in non-severe SARS-CoV-2 infection. Each CDR3 protein gets one entry after TCRdb re-called the 5' RACE reads with MiXCR. The sample lists about 70,000 distinct CDR3 sequences; approximately 12% were seen once. Sequencing was done on a sample of whole blood. These receptors originate from an adult who was a healthcare worker with PCR-confirmed SARS-CoV-2 infection or an uninfected control (not recorded which).

This clonotype was seen ten or more times. The chain recombines TRBV7-9 with TRBJ2-2; unclear D gene. Germline-derived CDR1 and CDR2 are SEHNR and FQNEAQ (reference sequence). Trimming stripped 6 bases from V and 4 bases from J, with 6 bases between. The CDR3 covers 12 residues. The CDR3 reads CASRVGTGELFF. In DNA form, the CDR3 reads TGTGCCAGCAGGGTTGGCACCGGGGAGCTGTTTTTT.

This clonotype has a count of ten or more. The rearrangement links TRBV5-5 to TRBJ2-7; D remains unclear. Trimming cost V 2 bases and J 3 bases, with 15 bases left between them. Germline CDR1 reads SGHKS; CDR2 reads YYEKEE (reference sequence). The CDR3 runs to 15 residues. CDR3 sequence (DNA): TGTGCCAGCAGCTTCGAGTTCCGGTTGAACTACGAGCAGTACTTC. This encodes CASSFEFRLNYEQYF.

The CDR3 here is CAIGSTSGTYNEQFF. Written as DNA, the CDR3 is TGTGCCATCGGATCGACTAGCGGGACTTACAATGAGCAGTTCTTC. The genes are TRBV10-3 and TRBJ2-1; the match to TRBD2 covers 11 bases. CDR1 and CDR2 from the germline V gene are ENHRY and SYGVKD. The CDR3 contains 15 residues. After removal of 8 bases from V and 4 bases from J, the junction contained 7 bases not matched to a gene.

This clonotype has ten or more counts. The gene calls are TRBV28 and TRBJ2-6; D call uncertain. Germline V lookup: CDR1 MDHEN, CDR2 SYDVKM. V was cut by 5 bases and J by 0 bases, with 14 bases left in between. The CDR3 loop spans 17 amino acids. CDR3 DNA sequence: TGTGCCAGCAGTCCCCCTCGTGGGTACTCTGGGGCCAACGTCCTGACTTTC. The encoded protein is CASSPPRGYSGANVLTF.

This clonotype was seen at least ten times. V usage is TRBV7-2 and J usage is TRBJ1-5; TRBD1 is a possible D gene (5 bases). The CDR3 loop spans 15 amino acids. Germline loops: CDR1 SGHTA, CDR2 FQGNSA. V dropped 1 base and J dropped 3 bases, with 10 bases sitting between them. CDR3 bases: TGTGCCAGCAGCTTAGAATACAGGCTCAATCAGCCCCAGCATTTT. Its translation is CASSLEYRLNQPQHF.

This clonotype has a count of ten or more. The chain combines TRBV2 with TRBJ2-7; 7 bases are shared with TRBD1. The junction had 6 bases not matched to a gene; V was cut back by 3 bases and J by 7 bases. CDR1 is SNHLY, CDR2 FYNNEI, per germline. The CDR3 totals 13 residues. The DNA of the CDR3 is TGTGCCAGCAGTGAGTCTGGGGGACAGGAGCAGTACTTC. It is translated as CASSESGGQEQYF.

In this sample, this clonotype turned up many times. The CDR3 DNA follows: TGTGCCAGCAGCTTAGTAGCTACGCAGTATTTT. It yields the protein CASSLVATQYF. V gene TRBV2 combines with J gene TRBJ2-3, with D unresolved. This CDR3 comprises 11 residues. Germline V gene lookup returns CDR1 SNHLY and CDR2 FYNNEI. V was shortened by 6 bases and J by 8 bases, with 9 bases between the two germline ends. The entire variable domain, with the rest obtained from reference TRBV2 and TRBJ2-3, is as follows: EPEVTQTPSHQVTQMGQEVILRCVPISNHLYFYWYRQILGQKVEFLVSFYNNEISEKSEIFDDQFSVERPDGSNFTLKIRSTKLEDSAMYFCASSLVATQYFGPGTRLTVL.

Regarding this clonotype: Given the absence of the conserved phenylalanine or tryptophan at the CDR3 end, a read error is likely. J is TRBJ1-3 and V is TRBV7-2; D gene uncertain. Trimming cost V 5 bases and J 2 bases, with 1 base left between them. This CDR3 is 11 amino acids long. Per the germline V gene, CDR1 is SGHTA and CDR2 is FQGNSA. CDR3 in amino acids: CASSPGNTIYY. CDR3 nucleotide sequence: TGTGCCAGCAGCCCTGGAAACACCATATATTAT.

To note about this clonotype: This clone may be a read error of a much larger clone one base away. The rearrangement links TRBV14 to TRBJ1-1; D not resolved. The germline V gene has CDR1 SGHDN and CDR2 FVKESK. The CDR3 is made up of 16 amino acids. Trimming cost V 0 bases and J 0 bases, with 11 bases left between them. CDR3 sequence: CASSQDVGPLNTEAFF. CDR3 bases: TGTGCCAGCAGCCAAGACGTCGGACCACTGAACACTGAAGCTTTCTTT.

Many counts were recorded for this clonotype. The chain employs TRBV11-2 and TRBJ2-1, with a weak D call TRBD2 (5 bases). Germline V gene sequence: CDR1 SGHAT, CDR2 FQNNGV. The V end was cut by 3 bases, the J end by 7 bases, with 7 bases between. This CDR3 spans 12 amino acids. The CDR3 sequence is CASSFRGNEQFF. For the CDR3, the DNA is TGTGCCAGCAGCTTCCGAGGGAATGAGCAGTTCTTC.

This clonotype has just a few counts. DNA of the CDR3: TGTGCCAGCAGCGTACGCAGCTTTTCTGGGGAGACCCAGTACTTC. Translating it yields CASSVRSFSGETQYF. V is TRBV9 and J is TRBJ2-5; D ambiguous. There are 15 residues in the CDR3. The V end lost 1 base, the J end lost 5 bases, and 15 bases lay between the germline ends. The germline gives CDR1 SGDLS, CDR2 YYNGEE.

This clonotype came up many times. The chain recombines TRBV19 with TRBJ2-4; a possible D gene is TRBD1 (6 bases). Germline V lookup: CDR1 LNHDA, CDR2 SQIVND (reference sequence). The CDR3 length is 15 residues. Trimming stripped 4 bases from V and 2 bases from J, with 12 bases between. The CDR3 DNA reads TGTGCCAGTAGTACCCCCACAGGGTCCAAAAACATTCAGTACTTC. It translates to CASSTPTGSKNIQYF. Full variable domain (outside the CDR3, taken from reference TRBV19 and TRBJ2-4): DGGITQSPKYLFRKEGQNVTLSCEQNLNHDAMYWYRQDPGQGLRLIYYSQIVNDFQKGDIAEGYSVSREKKESFPLTVTSAQKNPTAFYLCASSTPTGSKNIQYFGAGTRLSVL.

This clonotype was observed many times. The CDR3 here is CAWSQSVAQETQYF. In nucleotides, the CDR3 is TGTGCCTGGAGTCAGTCCGTTGCCCAAGAGACCCAGTACTTC. V and J are TRBV30 and TRBJ2-5; D uncertain. The germline V and J ends were trimmed by 2 bases and 1 base, with 11 bases remaining between them. The CDR3 spans 14 residues. Germline assignment: CDR1 GTSNPN and CDR2 SVGIG (reference sequence).

This clonotype was detected ten times or more. V usage is TRBV6-1 and J usage is TRBJ2-7; D unresolved. V gave up 3 bases and J gave up 2 bases, with 11 bases separating them. The germline gives CDR1 MNHNS, CDR2 SASEGT. This CDR3 region has 14 residues. CDR3 bases: TGTGCCAGCAGTGACTGGACCGTTACCTACGAGCAGTACTTC. Translating it yields CASSDWTVTYEQYF.

In its sample, this clonotype was seen many times. This chain uses TRBV5-1 with TRBJ1-5; 7 bases are a match to TRBD1. The CDR3 has 15 amino acids. Germline V lookup: CDR1 SGHRS, CDR2 YFSETQ. V shed 0 bases and J 7 bases; nucleotides not matched to a gene: 7. CDR3 sequence: CASSLEGGTGQPQHF. In nucleotides, the CDR3 is TGCGCCAGCAGCTTGGAAGGGGGCACTGGGCAGCCCCAGCATTTT.

This clonotype appeared many times. The V and J genes are TRBV12-3 or TRBV12-4 and TRBJ1-1; 8 bases map to TRBD1. The junction had 19 bases not matched to a gene; V was cut back by 2 bases and J by 5 bases. This CDR3 is 19 amino acids long. The CDR3 loop is CASSLIQGAFGLSWTEAFF. For the CDR3, the DNA is TGTGCCAGCAGTTTAATCCAGGGGGCGTTCGGCCTCTCCTGGACTGAAGCTTTCTTT.

This clonotype has at least ten counts. The V and J genes are TRBV2 and TRBJ2-2; 14 positions match TRBD2. The CDR3 spans 15 residues. Germline V gives CDR1 SNHLY, CDR2 FYNNEI. With V trimmed by 10 bases and J by 7 bases, 8 bases remained unmatched. This chain's CDR3 is CATDGLAGGGGELFF. The CDR3 DNA sequence: TGTGCCACCGACGGACTAGCGGGAGGAGGCGGGGAGCTGTTTTTT.

This clonotype has a count of ten or more. The chain joins TRBV5-5 to TRBJ2-2, with no clear D. The CDR3 sequence is 17 residues long. The V and J ends lost 3 bases and 2 bases respectively, with 17 bases between them. CDR1 is SGHKS and CDR2 is YYEKEE in the germline V gene (reference sequence). DNA for the CDR3: TGTGCCAGCAGCTCCCCCGATTTTGGATTAAACACCGGGGAGCTGTTTTTT. Translating gives CASSSPDFGLNTGELFF. The full variable domain, its missing parts supplied by reference TRBV5-5 and TRBJ2-2, is DAGVTQSPTHLIKTRGQQVTLRCSPISGHKSVSWYQQVLGQGPQFIFQYYEKEERGRGNFPDRFSARQFPNYSSELNVNALLLGDSALYLCASSSPDFGLNTGELFFGEGSRLTVL.

This clonotype was seen at least ten times. One end of the junction does not line up with germline, which may come from a read error. This chain joins TRBV6-4 and TRBJ2-1; TRBD2 agrees at 13 bases. The CDR3 totals 15 residues. In germline, CDR1 is MRHNA, CDR2 SNTAGT. The CDR3: CASSDLGLAGSERFF. The CDR3 nucleotides are TGTGCCAGCAGTGATTTGGGACTAGCGGGATCTGAGCGGTTCTTC.

This clonotype came up many times. This sequence joins TRBV28 and TRBJ1-1, with a weak D call TRBD1 (5 bases). V dropped 2 bases and J dropped 2 bases, with 15 bases sitting between them. The CDR3 runs 16 residues. Germline CDR1 reads MDHEN; CDR2 reads SYDVKM. DNA of the CDR3: TGTGCCAGCAGTTTAATTTGGCCGGGGGTTAACACTGAAGCTTTCTTT. Translated, it gives CASSLIWPGVNTEAFF.

The V call is TRBV6-2 or TRBV6-3, the J call TRBJ2-7; D might be TRBD1 (6 bases). This CDR3 comprises 16 residues. V lost 8 bases to trimming and J lost 2 bases, with 22 bases between them. Per the germline V gene, CDR1 is MNHEY and CDR2 is SVGEGT. The DNA of the CDR3 is TGTGCCAGCGACTCCACCGGGGACGGGACAACCTACGAGCAGTACTTC. Amino acids: CASDSTGDGTTYEQYF.

This clonotype was seen at least ten times. The rearrangement uses TRBV27 and TRBJ1-4; D is ambiguous. Trimming left V 3 bases short and J 6 bases short, with 14 bases between. CDR3 size: 15 residues. CDR1 MNHEY and CDR2 SMNVEV come from the germline V gene (reference sequence). DNA of the CDR3: TGTGCCAGCAGTTTGGTGGGATCGTTAGATGAAAAACTGTTTTTT. It specifies CASSLVGSLDEKLFF.

This clonotype was observed at least ten times. The CDR3 sequence is CSARDPQLSTDTQYF. The CDR3 bases are TGCAGTGCTAGAGATCCCCAACTCAGCACAGATACGCAGTATTTT. This chain uses TRBV20-1 with TRBJ2-3; D gene unclear. The V end lost 0 bases, the J end lost 0 bases, and 10 bases lay between the germline ends. The CDR3 spans 15 residues. Germline V gene sequence: CDR1 DFQATT, CDR2 SNEGSKA (reference sequence).

This clonotype was counted at least ten times. The chain has TRBV27 and TRBJ2-7; D is unresolved. The CDR3 has 12 residues. Germline V gene sequence: CDR1 MNHEY, CDR2 SMNVEV (reference sequence). Trimming pared 2 bases from V and 3 bases from J, leaving 5 bases between. The CDR3 loop reads CASSLKGYEQYF. The CDR3 nucleotides are TGTGCCAGCAGTTTAAAGGGCTACGAGCAGTACTTC.

This clonotype showed up many times. The genes are TRBV4-1 and TRBJ2-7, with 9 bases fitting TRBD2. The ends lost 0 bases at V and 6 bases at J; junction bases unmatched: 15. The CDR3 totals 18 residues. Per the germline V gene, CDR1 is MGHRA and CDR2 is YSYEKL. CDR3 nucleotide sequence: TGCGCCAGCAGCCAAGACCCCTGGAATAGCGGGAGCAAACGCGAGCAGTACTTC. It encodes CASSQDPWNSGSKREQYF.

This clonotype was detected ten times or more. The rearrangement uses TRBV12-3 or TRBV12-4 and TRBJ2-2, with 8 bases identical to TRBD2. The CDR3 is 16 amino acids. V dropped 3 bases and J dropped 4; count of bases not matched to a gene: 7. The CDR3 DNA sequence: TGTGCCAGCAGTTTTATAAGCGGGGGCCTCACCGGGGAGCTGTTTTTT. As protein: CASSFISGGLTGELFF.